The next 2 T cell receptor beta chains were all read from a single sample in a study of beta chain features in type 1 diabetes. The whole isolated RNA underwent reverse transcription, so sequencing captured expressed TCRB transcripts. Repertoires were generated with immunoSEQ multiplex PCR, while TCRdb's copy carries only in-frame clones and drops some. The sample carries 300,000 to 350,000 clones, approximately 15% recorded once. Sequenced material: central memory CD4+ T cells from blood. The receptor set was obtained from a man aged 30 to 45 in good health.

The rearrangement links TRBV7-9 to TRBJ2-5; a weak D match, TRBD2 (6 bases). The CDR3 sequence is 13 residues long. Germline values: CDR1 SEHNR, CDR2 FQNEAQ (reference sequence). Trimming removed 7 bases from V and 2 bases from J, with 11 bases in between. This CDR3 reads CASKRDLQETQYF. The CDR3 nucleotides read TGTGCCAGCAAGAGGGACTTACAAGAGACCCAGTACTTC.

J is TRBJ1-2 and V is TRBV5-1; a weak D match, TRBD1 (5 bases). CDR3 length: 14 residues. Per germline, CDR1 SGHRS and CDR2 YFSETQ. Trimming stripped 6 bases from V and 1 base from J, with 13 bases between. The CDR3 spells CASTPGGGNYGYTF. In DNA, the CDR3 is TGCGCCAGCACCCCCGGGGGGGGTAACTATGGCTACACCTTC.